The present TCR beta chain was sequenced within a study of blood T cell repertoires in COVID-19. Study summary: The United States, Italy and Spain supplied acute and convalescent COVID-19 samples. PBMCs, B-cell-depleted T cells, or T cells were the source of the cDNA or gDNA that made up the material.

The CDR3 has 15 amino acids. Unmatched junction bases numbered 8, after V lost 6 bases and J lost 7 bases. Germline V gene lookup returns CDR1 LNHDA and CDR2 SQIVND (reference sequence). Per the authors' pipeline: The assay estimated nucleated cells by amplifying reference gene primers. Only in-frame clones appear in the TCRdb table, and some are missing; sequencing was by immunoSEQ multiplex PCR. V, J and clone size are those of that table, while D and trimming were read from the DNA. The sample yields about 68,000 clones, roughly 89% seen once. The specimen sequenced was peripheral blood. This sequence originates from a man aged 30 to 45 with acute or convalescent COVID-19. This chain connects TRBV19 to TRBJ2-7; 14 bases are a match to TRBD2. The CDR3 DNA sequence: TGTGCCAGTAGACAGACTAGCGGGAGGGCCGAAGAGCAGTACTTC. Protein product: CASRQTSGRAEEQYF.